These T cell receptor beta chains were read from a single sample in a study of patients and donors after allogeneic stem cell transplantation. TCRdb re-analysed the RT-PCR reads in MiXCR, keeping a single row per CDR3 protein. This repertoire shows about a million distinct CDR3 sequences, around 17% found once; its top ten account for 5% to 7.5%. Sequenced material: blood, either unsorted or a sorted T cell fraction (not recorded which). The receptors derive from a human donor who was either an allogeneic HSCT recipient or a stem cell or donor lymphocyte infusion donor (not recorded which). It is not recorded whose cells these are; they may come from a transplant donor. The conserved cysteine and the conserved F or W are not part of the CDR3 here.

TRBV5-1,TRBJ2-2,ASSERLAGDTGELF
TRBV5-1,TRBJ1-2,ASSQDRTYYGYT
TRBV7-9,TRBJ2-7,ASSANRGDSYEQY
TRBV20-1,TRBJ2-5,SATAGLAGTQETQY
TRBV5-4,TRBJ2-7,ASSSFSGRAHEQY
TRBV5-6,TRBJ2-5,ASSFSGKEETQY
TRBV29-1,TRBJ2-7,SVDTGSETYEQY
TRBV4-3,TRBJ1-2,ASSHFPSQGGGYT
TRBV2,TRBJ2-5,ASGGGVQETQY
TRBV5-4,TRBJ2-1,ASSVLYNEQF
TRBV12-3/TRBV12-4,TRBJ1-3,ASRSFRGQLGNTIY